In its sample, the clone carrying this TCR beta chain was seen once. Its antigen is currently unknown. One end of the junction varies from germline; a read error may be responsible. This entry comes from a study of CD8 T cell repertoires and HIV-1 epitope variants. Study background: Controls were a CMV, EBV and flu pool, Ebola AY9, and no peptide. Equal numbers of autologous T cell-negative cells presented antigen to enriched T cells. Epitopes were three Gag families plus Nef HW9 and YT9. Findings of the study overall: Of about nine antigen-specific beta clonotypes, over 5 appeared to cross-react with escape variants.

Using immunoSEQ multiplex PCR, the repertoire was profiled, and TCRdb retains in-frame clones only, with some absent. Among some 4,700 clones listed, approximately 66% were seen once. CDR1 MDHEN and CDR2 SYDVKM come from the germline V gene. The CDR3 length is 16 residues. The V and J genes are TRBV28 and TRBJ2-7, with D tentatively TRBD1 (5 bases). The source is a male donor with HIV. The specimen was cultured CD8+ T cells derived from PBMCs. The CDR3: CASNSPGSGKGYEQCF. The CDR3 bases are TGTGCCAGCAATTCTCCCGGATCAGGGAAAGGGTACGAGCAGTGCTTC.